One and the same sample provided the 17 T cell receptor beta chains below, sequenced in a study of T-cell reconstitution after alpha-beta-depleted transplantation in children. The TCRbeta library incorporated unique molecular identifiers. TCRdb ran MiXCR on the PCR reads and lists one entry per CDR3 protein. Altogether about 110,000 distinct CDR3 sequences are present, about a tenth being singletons, with the ten largest covering 30% to 35%. The sample was PBMCs, taken before TCRalphabeta/CD19-depleted stem cell transplant. These receptor sequences come from a boy between 2 and 10 years old with acute lymphoblastic leukemia, due to receive a stem cell transplant.

Comments on this clonotype: The conserved closing phenylalanine or tryptophan is absent in this CDR3, likely reflecting a read error. The chain combines TRBV4-1 with TRBJ1-3, with D maybe TRBD1 (5 bases). Germline V gene data show CDR1 as MGHRA and CDR2 as YSYEKL. The V end lost 1 base, the J end lost 1 base, and 11 bases lay between the germline ends. The CDR3 spans 16 residues. The CDR3 nucleotides read TGCGCCAGCAGCCAAGCGGGACTAGGTTCTGGAAACACCATATATTCT. Encoded protein: CASSQAGLGSGNTIYS.

This chain joins TRBV29-1 and TRBJ2-1; TRBD2 is a possible D gene (7 bases). The CDR3 is 16 residues long. CDR1 is SQVTM and CDR2 is ANQGSEA in the germline V gene. The V and J ends lost 4 bases and 4 bases respectively, with 20 bases between them. The chain's CDR3 is CSVGGGPAGEYNEQFF. The CDR3 DNA reads as TGCAGCGTTGGTGGGGGCCCGGCGGGGGAATACAATGAGCAGTTCTTC.

This clonotype was found many times. The rearrangement uses TRBV5-1 and TRBJ1-1, with D tentatively TRBD1 (5 bases). Germline V gene data show CDR1 as SGHRS and CDR2 as YFSETQ. The V gene lost 2 bases and the J gene lost 3 bases, with 11 bases spanning the gap. The CDR3 is made up of 14 amino acids. Here the CDR3 reads CASSFGTEYTEAFF. The DNA of the CDR3 is TGCGCCAGCAGCTTCGGGACCGAATACACTGAAGCTTTCTTT.

This clonotype has a handful of counts. The V and J genes are TRBV10-3 and TRBJ1-1; D might be TRBD1 (5 bases). The CDR3 has 15 residues. Germline values: CDR1 ENHRY, CDR2 SYGVKD. Deletions cut 6 bases from V and 4 bases from J, with 18 bases between. The CDR3 sequence is CAIRGGDLSLTEAFF. The CDR3, as DNA: TGTGCCATCAGAGGTGGGGACCTTAGTCTCACTGAAGCTTTCTTT.

V gene TRBV4-1 combines with J gene TRBJ2-7; TRBD1 aligns across 8 bases. The trim removed 1 base at V and 6 bases at J, leaving 8 bases unmatched. CDR1 is MGHRA and CDR2 is YSYEKL in the germline V gene. The CDR3 has 15 residues. CDR3 coding DNA: TGCGCCAGCAGCCAAGGGGACAGGCCCGAGGGCGAGCAGTACTTC. This translates into CASSQGDRPEGEQYF.

Turning to this clonotype: At one end the junction does not follow the germline gene, possibly because of a read error. The chain has TRBV15 and TRBJ1-2, with D perhaps TRBD1 (5 bases). The CDR3 loop spans 16 amino acids. Germline lookup yields CDR1 LNHNV and CDR2 YYDKDF (reference sequence). DNA of the CDR3: TGTGACACCAGCAGAGAAGGTTACAGGCCCTGGGAGGGCTACACCTTC. It yields the protein CDTSREGYRPWEGYTF.

This clonotype turned up a few times. The chain uses TRBV27 and TRBJ1-6; D gene ambiguous. The CDR3 is 12 amino acids. Between the trimmed V and J ends, which lost 5 bases and 10 bases, there was a span of 9 bases. The germline CDR1 and CDR2 sequences are MNHEY and SMNVEV (reference sequence). CDR3 in amino acids: CASSVGYSPLHF. For the CDR3, the DNA is TGTGCCAGCAGTGTCGGGTACTCACCCCTCCACTTT.

This chain uses TRBV27 with TRBJ2-7, with 10 positions matching TRBD1. The V gene end was trimmed by 6 bases and the J gene end by 4 bases; junction bases not matched to a gene: 3. CDR1 is MNHEY, CDR2 SMNVEV, per germline (reference sequence). The CDR3 runs to 13 residues. CDR3 amino acids: CASRMGQGYEQYF. In nucleotides, the CDR3 is TGTGCCAGCAGGATGGGACAGGGGTACGAGCAGTACTTC.

The chain is built from TRBV4-1 and TRBJ2-3, with 12 bases lining up with TRBD2. Losses at the gene ends were 1 base for V and 7 bases for J; bases not matched to a gene: 9. This CDR3 has 17 amino acids. The V gene's germline CDR1 is MGHRA and CDR2 YSYEKL. The CDR3 reads CASSQAVRTSGTHTQYF. CDR3 bases: TGCGCCAGCAGCCAAGCTGTAAGGACTAGCGGGACACATACGCAGTATTTT.

The chain is built from TRBV28 and TRBJ2-2; D is ambiguous. Germline CDR1 reads MDHEN; CDR2 reads SYDVKM. CDR3 length equals 12 residues. V dropped 7 bases and J dropped 4 bases, with 7 bases sitting between them. CDR3 DNA: TGTGCCAGCATCAAGAGCACCGGGGAGCTGTTTTTT. As protein: CASIKSTGELFF.

This clonotype was found a few times. The genes are TRBV5-1 and TRBJ2-5; D gene ambiguous. Germline V gene data show CDR1 as SGHRS and CDR2 as YFSETQ. The CDR3 totals 13 residues. The ends were cut back, 4 bases at V and 2 bases at J, with 9 bases in the middle. Written as DNA, the CDR3 is TGCGCCAGCAGCCTCCCAGGACAAGAGACCCAGTACTTC. It codes for CASSLPGQETQYF.

This clonotype showed up just a few times. This chain uses TRBV18 with TRBJ1-1; D might be TRBD1 (5 bases). Germline-derived CDR1 and CDR2 are KGHSH and LQKENI. The V gene lost 6 bases and the J gene lost 3 bases, with 11 bases spanning the gap. The CDR3 runs to 13 residues. This CDR3 is CASSRGGYTEAFF. CDR3 DNA: TGTGCCAGCTCCCGGGGGGGGTACACTGAAGCTTTCTTT. Drawing the rest from reference TRBV18 and TRBJ1-1, the complete variable domain is NAGVMQNPRHLVRRRGQEARLRCSPMKGHSHVYWYRQLPEEGLKFMVYLQKENIIDESGMPKERFSAEFPKEGPSILRIQQVVRGDSAAYFCASSRGGYTEAFFGQGTRLTVV.

This clonotype was seen ten or more times. The V gene is TRBV5-6, the J gene TRBJ1-1, with D unclear. The V end lost 2 bases, the J end lost 2 bases, and 19 bases lay between the germline ends. Germline V gene data show CDR1 as SGHDT and CDR2 as YYEEEE. CDR3 length: 17 residues. The CDR3 nucleotides are TGTGCCAGCAGCTTTGAAGCAGTCTCACTATCCAACACTGAAGCTTTCTTT. Residues: CASSFEAVSLSNTEAFF.

In nucleotides, the CDR3 is TGCAGTGCCCGACCAGGGCTTGCCGGGGAGACCCAGTACTTC. Its translation is CSARPGLAGETQYF. The V and J genes are TRBV20-1 and TRBJ2-5; tentatively, D is TRBD1 (5 bases). There are 14 residues in the CDR3. V was clipped by 6 bases and J by 5 bases, with 19 bases between them. Germline loops: CDR1 DFQATT, CDR2 SNEGSKA (reference sequence).

The chain couples TRBV7-2 to TRBJ2-7, with 8 bases aligning to TRBD1. This CDR3 region has 16 residues. The trim removed 4 bases at V and 0 bases at J, leaving 8 bases unmatched. Germline V gene lookup returns CDR1 SGHTA and CDR2 FQGNSA. The CDR3 reads CASSSGTGISSYEQYF. CDR3 nucleotides: TGTGCCAGCAGCTCCGGGACAGGAATAAGCTCCTACGAGCAGTACTTC.

This rearrangement joins TRBV5-5 to TRBJ2-2; 14 nucleotides align to TRBD2. Germline V gives CDR1 SGHKS, CDR2 YYEKEE (reference sequence). The CDR3 contains 18 residues. Trimming at V came to 3 bases and at J to 6 bases, leaving 10 bases not matched to a gene. CDR3 DNA sequence: TGTGCCAGCAGCTACCCGGGACTAGCGGGAGAGAAAGCCGGGGAGCTGTTTTTT. Translation: CASSYPGLAGEKAGELFF.

This chain connects TRBV5-1 to TRBJ2-7, with TRBD2 as a possible D gene (5 bases). V lost 3 bases and J lost 0, with 13 bases in between. CDR3 length: 15 amino acids. From germline, CDR1 is SGHRS and CDR2 YFSETQ. Here the CDR3 DNA reads TGCGCCAGCAGCTCGGGCGGGCGGAGCTCCTACGAGCAGTACTTC. Translation gives CASSSGGRSSYEQYF.